Following are 12 T cell receptor beta chains from one sample sequenced in a study of blood T cell repertoires in COVID-19. Generated by immunoSEQ multiplex PCR, the TCRdb table keeps only in-frame clones and is missing some. The profile covers around 170,000 clones, with about 88% appearing a single time and around a quarter taken by the ten largest. Sequencing input: peripheral blood. These TCRs come from a man in his sixties with acute or convalescent COVID-19.

The chain is built from TRBV2 and TRBJ1-5; D is undetermined. The CDR3 runs 12 residues. CDR1 SNHLY and CDR2 FYNNEI come from the germline V gene. Trimming removed 8 bases at V and 4 bases at J, with 9 bases between. CDR3 residues: CASRELNQPQHF. CDR3 DNA sequence: TGTGCCAGCCGGGAGTTGAATCAGCCCCAGCATTTT.

The chain links TRBV25-1 to TRBJ2-1; 7 bases match TRBD2. CDR1 and CDR2 (germline): MGHDK, SYGVNS. V trimming: 4 bases; J trimming: 5 bases; junction bases outside the gene matches: 8. The CDR3 covers 15 residues. The CDR3 protein is CASSVPGDYHNEQFF. The CDR3 DNA reads as TGTGCCAGCAGTGTCCCTGGGGACTACCACAATGAGCAGTTCTTC.

This rearrangement joins TRBV5-1 to TRBJ1-2; D is perhaps TRBD1 (6 bases). Germline V gives CDR1 SGHRS, CDR2 YFSETQ. This CDR3 region has 13 residues. Trimming cost V 4 bases and J 4 bases, with 11 bases left between them. CDR3: CASSLQDSYGYTF. CDR3 nucleotide sequence: TGCGCCAGCAGCCTCCAGGACAGCTATGGCTACACCTTC.

This clone occurred a few times. This chain links TRBV19 with TRBJ1-5; perhaps TRBD1 as D (6 bases). CDR3 length: 13 residues. The ends were cut back, 3 bases at V and 6 bases at J, with 9 bases in the middle. CDR1 and CDR2 (germline): LNHDA, SQIVND (reference sequence). This chain's CDR3 is CASSINRVQPQHF. In nucleotides, the CDR3 is TGTGCCAGTAGTATTAACAGGGTTCAGCCCCAGCATTTT.

The J gene is TRBJ2-7, the V gene TRBV1; the table's TRBD2 call for D was not verified on the DNA. TRBV1 is assigned pseudogene status. The CDR3 is 16 residues long. This CDR3 is CTSSQDGLSLSYEQYV. The CDR3 nucleotides are TGCACCAGCAGCCAAGACGGACTATCGCTCTCCTACGAGCAGTACGTC.

V is TRBV18 and J is TRBJ2-2; TRBD1 might be the D (6 bases). The CDR3 is 16 amino acids. Germline V CDR1 and CDR2: KGHSH, LQKENI. V gave up 6 bases and J gave up 3 bases, with 17 bases separating them. The CDR3, as DNA: TGTGCCAGCTCCCTTACTCCGACAGGCTACACCGGGGAGCTGTTTTTT. Translating gives CASSLTPTGYTGELFF.

The J gene is TRBJ2-2, the V gene TRBV5-1, with 7 bases that match TRBD2. CDR3 size: 15 residues. Germline V gene sequence: CDR1 SGHRS, CDR2 YFSETQ. Unmatched junction bases numbered 7, after V lost 1 base and J lost 7 bases. CDR3: CASSLLAAESGELFF. DNA for the CDR3: TGCGCCAGCAGCTTGCTAGCGGCCGAGAGCGGGGAGCTGTTTTTT.

V gene TRBV11-3 combines with J gene TRBJ1-1, with a tentative D call TRBD1 (5 bases). Trimming took 2 bases from V and 2 from J, leaving 12 bases between them. Germline CDR1 SGHNT, CDR2 YENEEA. The CDR3 extends over 15 amino acids. CDR3 sequence: CASSLRLQGNTEAFF. CDR3 nucleotides: TGTGCCAGCAGCTTACGGCTCCAGGGCAACACTGAAGCTTTCTTT.

The rearrangement joins TRBV7-8 to TRBJ2-7; D may be TRBD1 (6 bases). The V gene's germline CDR1 is SGHVS and CDR2 FQNEAQ. This CDR3 is built from 11 residues. With 5 bases removed from V and 6 bases from J, the gap between germline ends came to 8 bases. The CDR3 here is CASSPGAEQYF. The CDR3 nucleotides are TGTGCCAGCAGCCCAGGGGCCGAGCAGTACTTC.

The CDR3 DNA reads TGTGCCAGTACAGGGAGGGATCAAGAGACCCAGTACTTC. Translated: CASTGRDQETQYF. This chain uses TRBV19 with TRBJ2-5; 7 bases line up with TRBD2. The V and J ends lost 7 bases and 2 bases, in that order; junction bases with no gene match: 4. Looked up from germline, CDR1 is LNHDA and CDR2 is SQIVND (reference sequence). This CDR3 is 13 amino acids long.

V is TRBV27 and J is TRBJ1-4; 9 nucleotides agree with TRBD1. Germline trimming cut 5 bases from V and 8 bases from J; bases unmatched to any gene: 12. This CDR3 comprises 16 residues. CDR1 is MNHEY and CDR2 is SMNVEV in the germline V gene (reference sequence). CDR3 sequence: CASSTSRDRAGEKLFF. In nucleotides, the CDR3 is TGTGCCAGCAGTACTAGCCGGGACAGGGCGGGGGAAAAACTGTTTTTT.

This chain uses TRBV7-2 with TRBJ1-1; D is ambiguous. Germline loops: CDR1 SGHTA, CDR2 FQGNSA. CDR3 size: 13 residues. Trimming took off 7 bases at V and 0 bases at J, with 9 bases between the two ends. The CDR3 DNA sequence: TGTGCCAGCAACTCGGGGATGAACACTGAAGCTTTCTTT. Translation: CASNSGMNTEAFF. Using reference TRBV7-2 and TRBJ1-1 for the parts outside the CDR3, the full variable domain is GAGVSQSPSNKVTEKGKDVELRCDPISGHTALYWYRQSLGQGLEFLIYFQGNSAPDKSGLPSDRFSAERTGGSVSTLTIQRTQQEDSAVYLCASNSGMNTEAFFGQGTRLTVV.